This paragraph reports one T cell receptor (beta chain). Its cognate antigen is unknown. The CDR3 sequence is 14 residues long. The germline gives CDR1 MNHEY, CDR2 SVGEGT. Trimming removed 0 bases from V and 11 bases from J, with 16 bases in between. The authors sequenced TCR beta from blood CD8+ and CD4+ T cells. Susac syndrome patients met recently defined diagnostic criteria for definite or probable disease. RNA totalling about 0.5 to 1 ug underwent reverse transcription with random hexamers. In TCRdb, the immunoSEQ multiplex PCR reads were re-called with MiXCR into one record per CDR3 protein. The table includes around 170,000 distinct CDR3 sequences, approximately 96% detected once. The entry originates in a study of CD8 T cells in Susac syndrome. Study at large: Sequencing included Susac syndrome patients, over 5 of them with active disease and about 8 in remission.

General study points: The Susac syndrome CD4+ T cell repertoires displayed no clonal expansion.

The sequence was collected from a human donor with Susac syndrome. This rearrangement joins TRBV6-2 or TRBV6-3 to TRBJ1-1; possible D gene TRBD1, 5 bases. Sequencing input: CD4+ T cells from PBMCs. DNA for the CDR3: TGTGCCAGCAGTTACTCGACAGTAAGGACGGGGGCTTTCTTT. This translates into CASSYSTVRTGAFF.